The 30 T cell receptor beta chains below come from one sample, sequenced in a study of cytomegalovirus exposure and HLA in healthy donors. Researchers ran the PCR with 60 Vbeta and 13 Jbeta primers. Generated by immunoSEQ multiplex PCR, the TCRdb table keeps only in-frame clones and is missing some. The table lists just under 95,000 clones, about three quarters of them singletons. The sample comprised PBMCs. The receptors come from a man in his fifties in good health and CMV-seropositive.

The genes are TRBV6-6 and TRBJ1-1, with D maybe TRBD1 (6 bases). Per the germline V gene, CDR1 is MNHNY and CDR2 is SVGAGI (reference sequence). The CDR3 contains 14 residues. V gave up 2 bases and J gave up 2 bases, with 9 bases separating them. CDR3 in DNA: TGTGCCAGCAGTTACGGACAGACAAACACTGAAGCTTTCTTT. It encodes CASSYGQTNTEAFF.

CDR3 amino acids: CASSYTTGDYTF. The DNA for the CDR3 is TGTGCCAGCAGTTACACGACAGGGGATTACACCTTC. The rearrangement joins TRBV6-6 to TRBJ1-2; 8 bases align to TRBD1. Trimming removed 2 bases from V and 11 bases from J; junction bases left unmatched: 4. Looked up from germline, CDR1 is MNHNY and CDR2 is SVGAGI (reference sequence). CDR3 length: 12 residues.

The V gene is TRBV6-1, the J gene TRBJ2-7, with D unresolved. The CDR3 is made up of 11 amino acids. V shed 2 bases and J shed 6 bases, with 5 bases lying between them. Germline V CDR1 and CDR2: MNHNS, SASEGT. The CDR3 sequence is CASSEISEQYF. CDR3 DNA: TGTGCCAGCAGTGAAATATCCGAGCAGTACTTC.

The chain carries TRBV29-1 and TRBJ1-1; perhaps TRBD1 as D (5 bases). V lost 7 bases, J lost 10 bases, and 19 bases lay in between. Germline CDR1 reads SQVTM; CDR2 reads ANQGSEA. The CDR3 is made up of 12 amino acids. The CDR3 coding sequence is TGCAGCGCCGCTGGTGGGGCGGGAGGAGCTTTCTTT. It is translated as CSAAGGAGGAFF.

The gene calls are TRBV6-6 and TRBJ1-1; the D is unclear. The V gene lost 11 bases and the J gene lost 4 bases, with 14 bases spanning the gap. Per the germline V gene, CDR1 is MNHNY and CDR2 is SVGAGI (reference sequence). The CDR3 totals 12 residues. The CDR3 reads CAAAVSGTEAFF. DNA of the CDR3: TGTGCCGCCGCGGTCTCGGGCACTGAAGCTTTCTTT.

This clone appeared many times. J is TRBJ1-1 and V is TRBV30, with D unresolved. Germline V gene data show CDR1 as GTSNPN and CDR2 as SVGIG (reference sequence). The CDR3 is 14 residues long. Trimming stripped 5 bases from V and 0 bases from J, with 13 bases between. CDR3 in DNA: TGTGCCTGGCTCGGCGGCAACATGAACACTGAAGCTTTCTTT. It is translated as CAWLGGNMNTEAFF.

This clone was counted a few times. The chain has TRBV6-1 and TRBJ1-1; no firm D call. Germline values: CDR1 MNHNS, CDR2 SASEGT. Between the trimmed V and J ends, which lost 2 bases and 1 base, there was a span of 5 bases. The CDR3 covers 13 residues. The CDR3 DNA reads TGTGCCAGCAGTGAATTCGGGAACACTGAAGCTTTCTTT. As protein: CASSEFGNTEAFF.

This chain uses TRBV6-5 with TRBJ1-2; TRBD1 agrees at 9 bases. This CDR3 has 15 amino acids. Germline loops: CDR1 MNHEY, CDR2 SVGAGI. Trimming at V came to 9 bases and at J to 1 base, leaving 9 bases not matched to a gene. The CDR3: CASFGGQGINYGYTF. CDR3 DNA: TGTGCCAGTTTCGGGGGACAGGGAATTAACTATGGCTACACCTTC.

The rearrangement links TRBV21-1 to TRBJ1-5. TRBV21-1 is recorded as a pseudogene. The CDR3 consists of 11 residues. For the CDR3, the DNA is TGTGCCAGCAGCAACCCGGAGGCCCAGCATTTT. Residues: CASSNPEAQHF.

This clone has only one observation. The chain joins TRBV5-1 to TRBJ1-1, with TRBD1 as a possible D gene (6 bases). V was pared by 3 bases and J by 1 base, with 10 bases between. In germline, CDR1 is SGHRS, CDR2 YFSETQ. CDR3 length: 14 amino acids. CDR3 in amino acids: CASSSYRENTEAFF. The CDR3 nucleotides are TGCGCCAGCAGCTCTTACAGGGAGAACACTGAAGCTTTCTTT.

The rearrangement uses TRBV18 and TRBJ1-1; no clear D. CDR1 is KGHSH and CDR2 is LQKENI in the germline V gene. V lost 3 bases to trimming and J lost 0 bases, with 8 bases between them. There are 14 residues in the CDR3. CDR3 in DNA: TGTGCCAGCTCACCGACAATCATGAACACTGAAGCTTTCTTT. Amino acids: CASSPTIMNTEAFF. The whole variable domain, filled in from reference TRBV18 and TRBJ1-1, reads NAGVMQNPRHLVRRRGQEARLRCSPMKGHSHVYWYRQLPEEGLKFMVYLQKENIIDESGMPKERFSAEFPKEGPSILRIQQVVRGDSAAYFCASSPTIMNTEAFFGQGTRLTVV.

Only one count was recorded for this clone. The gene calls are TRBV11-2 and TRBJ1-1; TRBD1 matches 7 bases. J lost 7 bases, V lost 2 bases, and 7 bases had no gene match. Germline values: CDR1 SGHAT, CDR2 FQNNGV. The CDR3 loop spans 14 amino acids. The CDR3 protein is CASSLSRDSLEAFF. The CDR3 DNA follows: TGTGCCAGCAGCTTATCTCGGGACAGCCTTGAAGCTTTCTTT.

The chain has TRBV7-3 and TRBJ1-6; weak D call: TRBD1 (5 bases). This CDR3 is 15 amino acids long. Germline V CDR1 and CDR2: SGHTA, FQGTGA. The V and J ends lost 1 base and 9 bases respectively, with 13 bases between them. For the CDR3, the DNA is TGTGCCAGCAGCTTAAATCCGGGGGGTACTTCACCCCTCCACTTT. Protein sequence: CASSLNPGGTSPLHF.

The CDR3 loop reads CASERLSGVYNEQFF. CDR3 coding DNA: TGTGCCAGCGAGCGACTATCGGGAGTATACAATGAGCAGTTCTTC. The chain links TRBV2 to TRBJ2-1, with D possibly being TRBD2 (6 bases). CDR3 size: 15 residues. The V end was cut by 8 bases, the J end by 4 bases, with 18 bases between. Per germline, CDR1 SNHLY and CDR2 FYNNEI.

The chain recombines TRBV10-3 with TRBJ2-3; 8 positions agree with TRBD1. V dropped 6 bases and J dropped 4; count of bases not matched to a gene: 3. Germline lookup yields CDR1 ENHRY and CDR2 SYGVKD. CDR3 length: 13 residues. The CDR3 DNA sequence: TGTGCCATCAGAGGACAGGGTGCAGATACGCAGTATTTT. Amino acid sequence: CAIRGQGADTQYF.

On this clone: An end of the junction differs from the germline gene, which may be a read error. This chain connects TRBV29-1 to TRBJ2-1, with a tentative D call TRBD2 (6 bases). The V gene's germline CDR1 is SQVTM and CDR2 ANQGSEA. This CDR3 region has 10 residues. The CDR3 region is CSVLRESLIF. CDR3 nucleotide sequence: TGCAGCGTTCTGCGGGAAAGTCTGATCTTC.

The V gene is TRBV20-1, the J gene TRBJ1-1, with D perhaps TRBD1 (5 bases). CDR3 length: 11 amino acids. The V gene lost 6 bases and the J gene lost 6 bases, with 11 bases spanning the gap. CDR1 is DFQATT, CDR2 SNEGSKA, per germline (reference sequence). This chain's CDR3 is CSALTGPEAFF. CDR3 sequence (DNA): TGCAGTGCCCTTACAGGACCTGAAGCTTTCTTT.

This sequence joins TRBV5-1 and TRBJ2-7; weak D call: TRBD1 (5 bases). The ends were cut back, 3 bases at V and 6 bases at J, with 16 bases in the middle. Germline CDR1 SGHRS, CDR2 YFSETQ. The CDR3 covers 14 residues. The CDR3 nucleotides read TGCGCCAGCAGCTCCGAACAGGTTTCGGGCGAGCAGTACTTC. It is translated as CASSSEQVSGEQYF.

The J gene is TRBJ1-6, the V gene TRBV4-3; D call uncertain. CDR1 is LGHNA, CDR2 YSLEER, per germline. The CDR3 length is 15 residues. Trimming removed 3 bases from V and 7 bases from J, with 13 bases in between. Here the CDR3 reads CASSQETYGNSPLHF. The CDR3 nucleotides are TGCGCCAGCAGCCAGGAGACTTATGGGAATTCACCCCTCCACTTT.

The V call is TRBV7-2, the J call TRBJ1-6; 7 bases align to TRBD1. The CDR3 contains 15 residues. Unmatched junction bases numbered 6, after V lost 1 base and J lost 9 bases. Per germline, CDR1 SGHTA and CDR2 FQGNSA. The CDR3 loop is CASSLVQGSSSPLHF. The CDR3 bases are TGTGCCAGCAGCTTAGTACAGGGGTCGAGTTCACCCCTCCACTTT.

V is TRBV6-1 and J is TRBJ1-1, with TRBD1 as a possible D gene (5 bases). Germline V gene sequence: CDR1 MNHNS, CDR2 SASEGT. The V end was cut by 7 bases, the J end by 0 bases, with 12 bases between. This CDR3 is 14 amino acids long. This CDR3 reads CASTTGLLNTEAFF. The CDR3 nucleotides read TGTGCCAGCACCACGGGACTTTTGAACACTGAAGCTTTCTTT.

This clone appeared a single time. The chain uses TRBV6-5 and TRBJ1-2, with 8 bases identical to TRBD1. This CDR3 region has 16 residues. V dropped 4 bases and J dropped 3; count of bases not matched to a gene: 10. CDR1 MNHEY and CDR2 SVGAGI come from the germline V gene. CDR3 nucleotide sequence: TGTGCCAGCAGTTCGACAGGGGTCGAAGATGACTATGGCTACACCTTC. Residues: CASSSTGVEDDYGYTF.

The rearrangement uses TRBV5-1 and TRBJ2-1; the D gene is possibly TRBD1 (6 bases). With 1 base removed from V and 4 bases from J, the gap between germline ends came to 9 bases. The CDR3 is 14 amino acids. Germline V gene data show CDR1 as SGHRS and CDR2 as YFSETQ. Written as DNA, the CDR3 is TGCGCCAGCAGCTTGCAGACAGGTTACAATGAGCAGTTCTTC. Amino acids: CASSLQTGYNEQFF.

The CDR3 here is CASSLGAGNTEAFF. For the CDR3, the DNA is TGCGCCAGCAGCTTGGGGGCGGGGAACACTGAAGCTTTCTTT. V usage is TRBV5-1 and J usage is TRBJ1-1, with D hard to call. This CDR3 region has 14 residues. The V end lost 0 bases, the J end lost 1 base, and 7 bases lay between the germline ends. Germline values: CDR1 SGHRS, CDR2 YFSETQ.

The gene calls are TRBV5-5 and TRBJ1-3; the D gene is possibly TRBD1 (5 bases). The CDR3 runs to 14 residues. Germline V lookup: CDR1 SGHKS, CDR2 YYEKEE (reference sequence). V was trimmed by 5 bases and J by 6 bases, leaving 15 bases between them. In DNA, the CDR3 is TGTGCCAGCAGTTGGGGTGCGGGGGTAAACACCATATATTTT. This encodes CASSWGAGVNTIYF.

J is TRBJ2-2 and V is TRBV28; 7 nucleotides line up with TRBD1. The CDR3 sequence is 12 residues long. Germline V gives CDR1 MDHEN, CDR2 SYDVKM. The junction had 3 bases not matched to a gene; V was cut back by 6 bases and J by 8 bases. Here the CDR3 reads CASSPQGGELFF. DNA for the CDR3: TGTGCCAGCAGCCCACAGGGGGGGGAGCTGTTTTTT.

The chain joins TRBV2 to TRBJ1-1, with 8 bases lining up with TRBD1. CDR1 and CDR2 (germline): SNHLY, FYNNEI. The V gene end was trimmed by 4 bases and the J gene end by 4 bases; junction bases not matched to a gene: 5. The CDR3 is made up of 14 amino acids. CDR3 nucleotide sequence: TGTGCCAGCAGTGGTACAGGGGGTTTCACTGAAGCTTTCTTT. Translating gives CASSGTGGFTEAFF.

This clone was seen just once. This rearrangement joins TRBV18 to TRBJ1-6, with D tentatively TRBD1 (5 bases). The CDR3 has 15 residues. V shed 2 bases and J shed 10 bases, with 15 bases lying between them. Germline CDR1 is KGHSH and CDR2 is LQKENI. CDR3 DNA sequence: TGTGCCAGCTCACCAAGCGGGCCGGGGGAGTCACCCCTCCACTTT. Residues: CASSPSGPGESPLHF. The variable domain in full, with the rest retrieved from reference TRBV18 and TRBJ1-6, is NAGVMQNPRHLVRRRGQEARLRCSPMKGHSHVYWYRQLPEEGLKFMVYLQKENIIDESGMPKERFSAEFPKEGPSILRIQQVVRGDSAAYFCASSPSGPGESPLHFGNGTRLTVT.

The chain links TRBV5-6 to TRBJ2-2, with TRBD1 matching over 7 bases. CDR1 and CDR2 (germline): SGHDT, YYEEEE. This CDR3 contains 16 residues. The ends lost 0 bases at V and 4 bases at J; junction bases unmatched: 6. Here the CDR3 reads CASSLAGAGGTGELFF. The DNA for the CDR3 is TGTGCCAGCAGCTTGGCCGGGGCAGGGGGCACCGGGGAGCTGTTTTTT.

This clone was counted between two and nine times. The CDR3 coding sequence is TGTGCCAGCACCTTCGGGGGGACGGGGTCGGAGACCCAGTACTTC. Protein product: CASTFGGTGSETQYF. V is TRBV7-2 and J is TRBJ2-5, with TRBD2 identical over 7 bases. Germline CDR1 reads SGHTA; CDR2 reads FQGNSA. Trimming removed 7 bases from V and 5 bases from J; junction bases left unmatched: 13. The CDR3 is 15 residues long.